These 11 T cell receptor beta chains were all obtained from the same sample, sequenced in a study of blood T cells in healthy people across ages. Then a second PCR, running roughly 6 to 12 cycles, was carried out with a sample-barcoded 5' primer and a J-beta primer mix. One entry per CDR3 protein, called by TCRdb with MiXCR from the 5' RACE reads. The sample has 1.8 million or so distinct CDR3 sequences, about 39% seen once. Material for sequencing was blood. The source is a human donor in good health.

The V gene is TRBV18, the J gene TRBJ2-7; 8 nucleotides line up with TRBD1. Germline V gene lookup returns CDR1 KGHSH and CDR2 LQKENI. V gave up 2 bases and J gave up 5 bases; unmatched junction bases: 5. The length of the CDR3 is 14 residues. The CDR3 spells CASSPRTGPDEQYF. The CDR3 region has the DNA TGTGCCAGCTCACCAAGGACAGGGCCTGACGAGCAGTACTTC.

This chain uses TRBV29-1 with TRBJ2-3; 12 nucleotides agree with TRBD2. J lost 3 bases, V lost 6 bases, and 1 base had no gene match. Germline CDR1 reads SQVTM; CDR2 reads ANQGSEA. The CDR3 sequence is 13 residues long. The CDR3 DNA sequence: TGCAGCGTGACTAGCGGGAGTACAGATACGCAGTATTTT. Its protein is CSVTSGSTDTQYF.

Details on this clonotype: This clone may be a read error of a much larger clone one base away. CDR3 sequence: CASSTVETQYF. CDR3 in DNA: TGTGCCAGCAGCACAGTAGAGACCCAGTACTTC. The J gene is TRBJ2-5, the V gene TRBV7-8, with no clear D. The germline V gene encodes CDR1 SGHVS and CDR2 FQNEAQ. The CDR3 loop spans 11 amino acids. Trimming left V 5 bases short and J 4 bases short, with 5 bases between.

About this clonotype: With a much larger clone just one base away, this may be a read error. The chain carries TRBV7-2 and TRBJ2-5, with 7 bases lining up with TRBD1. The J segment lost 4 bases and the V segment lost 2 bases, leaving 1 base of the junction unmatched. Per germline, CDR1 SGHTA and CDR2 FQGNSA. The CDR3 extends over 13 amino acids. CDR3 protein: CTSSLQGVETQYF. DNA for the CDR3: TGTACCAGCAGCTTACAGGGGGTAGAGACCCAGTACTTC. The full variable domain, with the rest looked up from reference TRBV7-2 and TRBJ2-5, is GAGVSQSPSNKVTEKGKDVELRCDPISGHTALYWYRQSLGQGLEFLIYFQGNSAPDKSGLPSDRFSAERTGGSVSTLTIQRTQQEDSAVYLCTSSLQGVETQYFGPGTRLLVL.

The gene calls are TRBV9 and TRBJ2-1; D may be TRBD1 or TRBD2 (5 bases each). Germline assignment: CDR1 SGDLS and CDR2 YYNGEE. The V gene lost 4 bases and the J gene lost 8 bases, with 16 bases spanning the gap. The CDR3 length is 14 residues. The CDR3 reads CASSPGAREDEQFF. CDR3 DNA: TGTGCCAGCAGCCCCGGGGCCCGTGAGGATGAGCAGTTCTTC.

The V gene is TRBV4-3, the J gene TRBJ1-2; D call uncertain. Germline CDR1 LGHNA, CDR2 YSLEER. V was pared by 2 bases and J by 2 bases, with 21 bases between. The CDR3 runs to 18 residues. CDR3 region: CASSQHLQVIGQNYGYTF. Written as DNA, the CDR3 is TGCGCCAGCAGCCAACACCTTCAAGTCATAGGGCAAAACTATGGCTACACCTTC.

The V and J genes are TRBV6-2 or TRBV6-3 and TRBJ2-1, with D perhaps matching TRBD2 (5 bases). Germline CDR1 MNHEY, CDR2 SVGEGT. With 4 bases removed from V and 12 bases from J, the gap between germline ends came to 16 bases. The CDR3 totals 13 residues. The CDR3 sequence: CASSSRTRVGQFF. DNA for the CDR3: TGTGCCAGCAGTTCCCGCACGAGGGTCGGGCAGTTCTTC.

The chain couples TRBV7-2 to TRBJ1-1; D unclear. The germline V gene has CDR1 SGHTA and CDR2 FQGNSA. Trimming cost V 5 bases and J 3 bases, with 16 bases left between them. The CDR3 spans 15 residues. DNA for the CDR3: TGTGCCAGCAGCACAGAGACATTTGGGGACACTGAAGCTTTCTTT. Its translation: CASSTETFGDTEAFF.

V usage is TRBV20-1 and J usage is TRBJ2-7; the match to TRBD1 covers 10 bases. Germline values: CDR1 DFQATT, CDR2 SNEGSKA (reference sequence). CDR3 length: 14 amino acids. With V trimmed by 5 bases and J by 2 bases, 6 bases remained unmatched. The CDR3 is CSAWGQGRTYEQYF. CDR3 sequence (DNA): TGCAGTGCTTGGGGACAGGGGAGGACCTACGAGCAGTACTTC.

As regards this clonotype: A read error may explain this, as a much larger clone is one base away. This is likely a read error, given that the CDR3 carries no conserved phenylalanine or tryptophan at its end. The J gene is TRBJ2-7, the V gene TRBV29-1; TRBD2 might be the D (6 bases). The DNA end lines up better with TRBJ2-5; the J call may be wrong. Germline V gene data show CDR1 as SQVTM and CDR2 as ANQGSEA. This CDR3 has 15 residues. CDR3 protein: CSAAPRGLSPETQYL. The CDR3 bases are TGCAGCGCCGCCCCCCGGGGGTTATCTCCAGAGACCCAGTACTTA.

This clonotype has just a few counts. This chain connects TRBV12-3 or TRBV12-4 to TRBJ2-1; 7 nucleotides align to TRBD1. The junction had 7 bases not matched to a gene; V was cut back by 6 bases and J by 2 bases. CDR3 length: 15 amino acids. In nucleotides, the CDR3 is TGTGCCAGCAGACGGAGACAGGGACCCTACAATGAGCAGTTCTTC. Its translation: CASRRRQGPYNEQFF.